The 13 T cell receptor beta chains presented below share a single source sample, sequenced in a study of OX40 agonist ivuxolimab in advanced cancers. The repertoire was sequenced with immunoSEQ multiplex PCR; TCRdb's copy has only in-frame clones and lacks some. The sample gives 20,000 to 30,000 clones, around 80% of which show up once; 12% to 15% is in the top ten. The starting material was CD4+ or CD8+ T cells sorted from blood, obtained in a trial of the OX40 agonist ivuxolimab. Receptor source: an adult with an advanced solid tumor such as melanoma, head and neck, liver or kidney cancer.

This clone was recorded once. The rearrangement links TRBV27 to TRBJ1-1, with unresolved D. Trimming shortened V by 6 bases and J by 1 base, and 18 bases separated the two germline ends. This CDR3 has 16 residues. Germline values: CDR1 MNHEY, CDR2 SMNVEV (reference sequence). This CDR3 is CASSLQALGGNTEAFF. The CDR3 DNA reads as TGTGCCAGCAGCCTCCAGGCCCTGGGTGGGAACACTGAAGCTTTCTTT.

The chain carries TRBV7-2 and TRBJ1-6; D not certain. V dropped 1 base and J dropped 6 bases, with 4 bases sitting between them. CDR3 length: 13 residues. Germline-derived CDR1 and CDR2 are SGHTA and FQGNSA. CDR3 amino acids: CASSLGLNSPLHF. CDR3 in DNA: TGTGCCAGCAGCTTAGGGCTTAATTCACCCCTCCACTTT.

The J gene is TRBJ1-1, the V gene TRBV4-3; 9 bases map to TRBD1. Looked up from germline, CDR1 is LGHNA and CDR2 is YSLEER. This CDR3 has 16 amino acids. V dropped 4 bases and J dropped 4; count of bases not matched to a gene: 10. The chain's CDR3 is CASSPTGGPLGTEAFF. The CDR3 DNA reads as TGCGCCAGCAGCCCGACAGGGGGACCCTTGGGCACTGAAGCTTTCTTT.

The chain is built from TRBV7-6 and TRBJ2-1; D gene uncertain. From germline, CDR1 is SGHVS and CDR2 FNYEAQ. The CDR3 is made up of 13 amino acids. The V and J ends lost 0 bases and 3 bases respectively, with 3 bases between them. Here the CDR3 reads CASSLANYNEQFF. CDR3 DNA: TGTGCCAGCAGCTTAGCCAACTACAATGAGCAGTTCTTC.

The chain is built from TRBV4-3 and TRBJ2-3, with TRBD2 matching 14 bases. Germline assignment: CDR1 LGHNA and CDR2 YSLEER. This CDR3 is 15 amino acids long. The V and J ends lost 5 bases and 4 bases, in that order; junction bases with no gene match: 2. The CDR3 nucleotides are TGCGCCAGCAGCGGACTAGCGGGGGGTCCAGATACGCAGTATTTT. Encoded protein: CASSGLAGGPDTQYF.

This clone was detected a few times. The chain carries TRBV5-5 and TRBJ2-7; possible D gene TRBD2, 6 bases. The CDR3 is made up of 13 amino acids. Trimming took off 7 bases at V and 5 bases at J, with 16 bases between the two ends. Germline CDR1 is SGHKS and CDR2 is YYEKEE (reference sequence). DNA of the CDR3: TGTGCCAGCGAACTGCGGGATGGGCACGAGCAGTACTTC. The encoded protein is CASELRDGHEQYF.

This clone was seen only once. The rearrangement joins TRBV7-9 to TRBJ2-1; the match to TRBD1 covers 9 bases. V shed 6 bases, J shed 9 bases, and the junction held 12 bases outside the gene matches. CDR1 and CDR2 (germline): SEHNR, FQNEAQ (reference sequence). CDR3 length equals 15 residues. The CDR3 here is CASRDGGTGWSEQFF. The CDR3 region has the DNA TGTGCCAGCAGGGACGGGGGGACAGGGTGGAGTGAGCAGTTCTTC.

This clone was counted between two and nine times. This sequence joins TRBV10-2 and TRBJ1-1; tentatively, D is TRBD1 (5 bases). Germline CDR1 and CDR2: WSHSY and SAAADI. V shed 8 bases and J shed 0 bases, with 10 bases lying between them. This CDR3 is 13 amino acids long. Here the CDR3 DNA reads TGCGCCAGCCTACGGGGCCTGAACACTGAAGCTTTCTTT. This translates into CASLRGLNTEAFF.

The chain carries TRBV19 and TRBJ1-3; D may be TRBD1 (5 bases). The CDR3 sequence is 17 residues long. Germline assignment: CDR1 LNHDA and CDR2 SQIVND (reference sequence). Trimming removed 5 bases at V and 0 bases at J, with 17 bases between. This CDR3 reads CASSFQAGRNSGNTIYF. The CDR3 DNA reads as TGTGCCAGTAGTTTCCAGGCGGGACGGAACTCTGGAAACACCATATATTTT.

The chain uses TRBV5-6 and TRBJ1-4; 7 nucleotides match TRBD1. Germline V gene sequence: CDR1 SGHDT, CDR2 YYEEEE. J was trimmed by 4 bases and V by 6 bases; bases with no gene match: 3. The CDR3 is 13 amino acids. CDR3 in amino acids: CASTRGFNEKLFF. CDR3 bases: TGTGCCAGCACCAGGGGGTTTAATGAAAAACTGTTTTTT.

V and J are TRBV6-5 and TRBJ2-3, with TRBD2 identical over 11 bases. CDR1 is MNHEY and CDR2 is SVGAGI in the germline V gene. The ends lost 7 bases at V and 3 bases at J; junction bases unmatched: 3. The CDR3 has 14 residues. CDR3 coding DNA: TGTGCCAGCAACCTAGCGGGGGGTACAGATACGCAGTATTTT. Translation gives CASNLAGGTDTQYF.

The J gene is TRBJ2-7, the V gene TRBV4-2; 10 positions agree with TRBD1. The CDR3 sequence is 15 residues long. The J segment lost 2 bases and the V segment lost 0 bases, leaving 1 base of the junction unmatched. Germline CDR1 is LGHNA and CDR2 is YNFKEQ. In DNA, the CDR3 is TGTGCCAGCAGCCAAGATGGGACAGGGGCCTACGAGCAGTACTTC. Its protein product is CASSQDGTGAYEQYF.

V and J are TRBV19 and TRBJ2-5; 8 bases agree with TRBD2. TRBJ2-7 explains the end of the DNA better; the J call may be wrong. Germline V gives CDR1 LNHDA, CDR2 SQIVND (reference sequence). There are 15 residues in the CDR3. CDR3 in amino acids: CASSISPAGAYEQYF. For the CDR3, the DNA is TGTGCCAGTAGTATATCCCCAGCGGGGGCCTACGAGCAGTACTTC.